This TCR beta chain came from a study of esophageal squamous cell carcinoma under preoperative chemotherapy. The sample's time point: before preoperative PTX-NDP chemotherapy. TCRdb reprocessed the PCR reads via MiXCR and lists one record per CDR3 protein. The table shows over 10,000 distinct CDR3 sequences, with 54% occurring only once. CDR1 is SGHTA, CDR2 FQGTGA, per germline. The V and J ends lost 4 bases and 2 bases respectively, with 14 bases between them. This CDR3 spans 16 amino acids. This specimen was acquired from a patient given preoperative chemotherapy. The source is a human donor with esophageal squamous cell carcinoma. The donor label of this sample is uncertain. This chain links TRBV7-3 with TRBJ2-2; possibly TRBD1 for D (6 bases). CDR3 residues: CASSWMGRGNTGELFF. CDR3 DNA sequence: TGTGCCAGCAGCTGGATGGGCAGGGGTAACACCGGGGAGCTGTTTTTT.